The following is a TCR beta chain sequence with its context. Its antigen is currently not known. No much larger clonotype is one base removed from it; base qualities were not supplied. In the germline V gene, CDR1 corresponds to MNHEY and CDR2 to SVGAGI. The CDR3, from cysteine to phenylalanine, totals 16 residues. Only the CDR3 region is kept as DNA, spanning 48 bases read in frame from base 1. Relative to germline, V is missing 2 bases and J is missing 1 base, with 0 bases of the junction outside any gene match. This sample stems from a study of blood T cell repertoires in COVID-19 (TCRdb year 2020). The study in broad terms: Samples covering the acute and convalescent phases of COVID-19 were provided by collaborators in the United States, Italy and Spain. The repertoires were released in a freely available public database meant as a resource for research on the immune response to SARS-CoV-2. Subjects who had been exposed to COVID-19, were actively infected with it, or had recovered from it provided the deeply sampled blood TCRbeta repertoires that made up the dataset. The material from the prospective study consisted of cDNA or gDNA derived from T cells, B-cell-depleted T cells, or PBMCs. Nearly every sample came with metadata listing a de-identified subject ID, COVID-19 status, age in years and sex. The samples were drawn from two sources: the first 160 participants of the ongoing ImmuneRACE study, and approximately 1,300 subjects contributed by 6 global collaborators. Where available, HLA class I and class II types were obtained from metadata supplied by the sample provider rather than from assay-based typing.

Participants in the prospective study were aged about 18 to 89 years, lived in some 24 United States geographic areas, and enrolled through a virtual design. To assign participants to cohorts, the prospective study relied on clinical history that participants themselves reported in a screening survey and a study questionnaire. A participant counted as exposed if, within 2 weeks of entering the study, that participant had been in contact with someone who had a PCR-confirmed or clinician-diagnosed COVID-19 case. In the prospective study, mobile phlebotomists collected whole blood, serum and a nasopharyngeal or oropharyngeal swab from each participant. Participants in the prospective study had the option to provide additional blood draws and questionnaires over an approximately 2-month period. Prospective study blood samples were shipped either frozen or at room temperature before DNA extraction.

TCRbeta CDR3 regions were amplified from genomic DNA using the immunoSEQ Assay, a bias-controlled multiplex PCR. From the authors' description of their analysis: The number of nucleated cells in each sample was estimated by amplification of reference gene primers within the assay. Sequence reads were collapsed and filtered to measure the absolute abundance of every unique TCRbeta CDR3 rearrangement. Productive Simpson clonality was computed per sample as the square root of Simpson's diversity index over productive rearrangements. The source is immuneACCESS, and TCRdb retained only in-frame sequences with V and J called. Part of the clones is not carried over; for the studies checked, unresolved V genes explain less than half of this, and the remainder is unexplained. D and trimming were read from the DNA, whereas the V and J calls and clone size are those reported in that table. In this sample the table shows over 200,000 clones, about 90% of which occur a single time. About 3.5% of the sample comes from the top ten.

What the study reported, not specific to this receptor: Clinical and demographic metadata were provided uncurated, with the amount varying by source and participant.

Material: PBMCs or T cells enriched from blood (not recorded which). The receptor comes from a woman in her twenties or thirties who had been exposed to COVID-19. The V and J genes are TRBV6-5 and TRBJ2-1; 12 central nucleotides agree with TRBD2. The CDR3 in this case is CASSYLAGGSYNEQFF. The DNA sequence follows: TGTGCCAGCAGTTACCTAGCGGGAGGGTCCTACAATGAGCAGTTCTTC.